This T cell receptor beta chain is drawn from a study of blood T cell repertoires in COVID-19. About the research overall: Both acute and convalescent COVID-19 samples were obtained from the United States, Italy and Spain. Nucleic acid was either cDNA or gDNA, and it came from T cells, B-cell-depleted T cells, or PBMCs.

As originally analysed: Reference gene primer amplification gave estimated nucleated cell counts. This table comes from immunoSEQ multiplex PCR, and its TCRdb copy is limited to in-frame clones, with some not included. The V and J calls and the clone size are those of that table, but D and trimming were determined from the DNA. The sample lists more than 150,000 clones, 80% to 85% seen once, with roughly 6.1% in the top ten. Germline values: CDR1 SGHTA, CDR2 FQGNSA. Trimming left V 4 bases short and J 7 bases short, with 17 bases between. The CDR3 extends over 16 amino acids. Sequenced sample: peripheral blood. The chain couples TRBV7-2 to TRBJ1-6; D ambiguous. This TCR was sampled from a woman aged 40 to 50 with acute or convalescent COVID-19. The CDR3 DNA reads as TGTGCCAGCAGCTACAGAGCGGATCCCTCGAATTCACCCCTCCACTTT. Translated: CASSYRADPSNSPLHF.